The text below deals with one T cell receptor beta chain. Its antigen is unidentified. Reverse transcribing all isolated RNA meant expressed TCRB transcripts were sequenced. The data were produced by immunoSEQ multiplex PCR, yet TCRdb's version contains in-frame clones alone and is incomplete. Counted here are a few hundred thousand clones, around 16% occurring once; the ten biggest clones make up about 0.018%. This specimen comes from a study of beta chain features in type 1 diabetes. Regarding the study as a whole: Within patients, naive, central memory and Treg TCRB repertoires seemed more similar than within healthy donors.

Staining for CD45RO/CCR7/CD25/CD127/CD95/CD27 allowed sorting of CD4+ naive, central memory, regulatory and stem cell-like memory cells. The sequenced sample consisted of naive CD4+ T cells from blood. This TCR was recovered from a woman in her late teens or twenties in good health.

The CDR3 loop reads CSVVSWGAGGNYNEQFF. Here the CDR3 DNA reads TGCAGCGTGGTTAGTTGGGGCGCGGGAGGCAACTACAATGAGCAGTTCTTC. J is TRBJ2-1 and V is TRBV29-1, with TRBD2 matching 8 bases. The trim removed 6 bases at V and 3 bases at J, leaving 16 bases unmatched. CDR1 and CDR2 from the germline V gene are SQVTM and ANQGSEA. This CDR3 contains 17 residues.